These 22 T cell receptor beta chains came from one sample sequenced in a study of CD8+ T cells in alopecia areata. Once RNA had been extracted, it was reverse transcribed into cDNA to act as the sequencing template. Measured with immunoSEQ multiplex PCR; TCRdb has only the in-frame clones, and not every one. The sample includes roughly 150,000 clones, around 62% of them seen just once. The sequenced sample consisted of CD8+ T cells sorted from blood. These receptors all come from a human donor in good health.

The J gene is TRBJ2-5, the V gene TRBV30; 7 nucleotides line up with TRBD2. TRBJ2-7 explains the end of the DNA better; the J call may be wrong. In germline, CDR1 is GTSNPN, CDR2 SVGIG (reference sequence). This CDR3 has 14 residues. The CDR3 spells CAWSGTSATYEQYF. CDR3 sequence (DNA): TGTGCCTGGAGTGGTACTAGCGCGACCTACGAGCAGTACTTC.

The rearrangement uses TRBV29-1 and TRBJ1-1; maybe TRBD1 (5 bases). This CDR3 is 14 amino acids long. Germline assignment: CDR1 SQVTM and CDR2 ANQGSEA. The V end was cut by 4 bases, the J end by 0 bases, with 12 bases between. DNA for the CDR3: TGCAGCGTTGGGGGGACTACCTTGAACACTGAAGCTTTCTTT. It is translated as CSVGGTTLNTEAFF.

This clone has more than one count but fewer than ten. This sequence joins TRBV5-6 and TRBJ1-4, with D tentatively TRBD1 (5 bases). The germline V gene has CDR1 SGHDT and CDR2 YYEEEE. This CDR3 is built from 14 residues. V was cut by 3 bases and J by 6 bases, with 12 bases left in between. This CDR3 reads CASSSAGLDEKLFF. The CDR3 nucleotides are TGTGCCAGCAGCTCGGCGGGGCTGGATGAAAAACTGTTTTTT. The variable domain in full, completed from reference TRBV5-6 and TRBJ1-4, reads DAGVTQSPTHLIKTRGQQVTLRCSPKSGHDTVSWYQQALGQGPQFIFQYYEEEERQRGNFPDRFSGHQFPNYSSELNVNALLLGDSALYLCASSSAGLDEKLFFGSGTQLSVL.

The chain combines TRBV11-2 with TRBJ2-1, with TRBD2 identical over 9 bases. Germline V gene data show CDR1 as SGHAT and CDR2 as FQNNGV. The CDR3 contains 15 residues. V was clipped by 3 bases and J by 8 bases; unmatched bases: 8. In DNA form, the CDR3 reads TGTGCCAGCAGCTTGCTAGCGGGATTGTTCGATGAGCAGTTCTTC. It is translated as CASSLLAGLFDEQFF.

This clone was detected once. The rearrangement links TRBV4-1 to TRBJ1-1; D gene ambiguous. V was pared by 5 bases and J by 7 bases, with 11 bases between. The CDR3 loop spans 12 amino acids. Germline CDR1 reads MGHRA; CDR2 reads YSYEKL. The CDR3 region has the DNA TGCGCCAGCAGCGCCGGGAATGGTGAAGCTTTCTTT. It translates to CASSAGNGEAFF.

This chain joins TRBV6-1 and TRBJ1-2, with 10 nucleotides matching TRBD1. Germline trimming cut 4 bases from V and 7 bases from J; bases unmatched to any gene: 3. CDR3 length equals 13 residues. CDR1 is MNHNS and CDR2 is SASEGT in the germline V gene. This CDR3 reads CASSGDRGSGYTF. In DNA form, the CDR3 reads TGTGCCAGCAGTGGGGACAGGGGCTCTGGCTACACCTTC.

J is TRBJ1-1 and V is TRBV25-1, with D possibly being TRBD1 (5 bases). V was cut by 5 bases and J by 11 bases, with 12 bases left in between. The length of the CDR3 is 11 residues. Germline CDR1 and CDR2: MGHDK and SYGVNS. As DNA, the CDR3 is TGTGCCAGCAGTATTCAGGGTGAGGCTTTCTTT. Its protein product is CASSIQGEAFF.

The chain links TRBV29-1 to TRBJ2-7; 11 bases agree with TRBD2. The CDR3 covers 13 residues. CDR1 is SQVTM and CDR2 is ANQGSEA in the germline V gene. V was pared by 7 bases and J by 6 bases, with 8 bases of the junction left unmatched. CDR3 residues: CSATSGRNGEQYF. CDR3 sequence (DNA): TGCAGCGCTACTAGCGGGAGAAACGGCGAGCAGTACTTC.

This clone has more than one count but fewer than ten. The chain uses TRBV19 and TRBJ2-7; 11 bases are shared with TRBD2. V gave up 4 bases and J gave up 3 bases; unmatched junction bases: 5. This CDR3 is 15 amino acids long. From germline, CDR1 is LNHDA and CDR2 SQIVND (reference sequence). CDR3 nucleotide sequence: TGTGCCAGTAGTACGGGACTAGCGGCCGACTACGAGCAGTACTTC. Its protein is CASSTGLAADYEQYF.

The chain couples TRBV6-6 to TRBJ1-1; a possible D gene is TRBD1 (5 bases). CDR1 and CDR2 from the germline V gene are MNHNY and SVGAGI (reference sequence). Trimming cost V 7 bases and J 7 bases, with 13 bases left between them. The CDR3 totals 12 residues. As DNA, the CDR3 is TGTGCCAGCATCGACGGGACGTATGAAGCTTTCTTT. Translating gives CASIDGTYEAFF.

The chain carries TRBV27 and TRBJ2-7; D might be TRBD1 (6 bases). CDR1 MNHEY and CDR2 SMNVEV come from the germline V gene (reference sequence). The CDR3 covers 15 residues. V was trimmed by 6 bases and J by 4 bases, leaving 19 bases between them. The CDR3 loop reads CASRHGRDRIYEQYF. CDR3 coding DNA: TGTGCCAGCAGACACGGCCGAGACAGGATTTACGAGCAGTACTTC.

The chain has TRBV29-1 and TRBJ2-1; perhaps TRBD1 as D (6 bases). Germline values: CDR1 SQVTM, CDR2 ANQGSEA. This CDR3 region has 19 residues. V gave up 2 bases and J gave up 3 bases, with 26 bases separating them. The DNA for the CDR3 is TGCAGCGTTGAAACCGCCCGAGTGGACAGTACTAGGAGCTACAATGAGCAGTTCTTC. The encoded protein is CSVETARVDSTRSYNEQFF.

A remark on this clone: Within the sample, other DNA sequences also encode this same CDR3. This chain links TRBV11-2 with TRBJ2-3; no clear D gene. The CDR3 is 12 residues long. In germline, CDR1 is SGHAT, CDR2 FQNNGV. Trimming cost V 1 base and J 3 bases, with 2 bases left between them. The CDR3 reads CASSLGTDTQYF. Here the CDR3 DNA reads TGTGCCAGCAGCTTAGGGACAGATACGCAGTATTTT. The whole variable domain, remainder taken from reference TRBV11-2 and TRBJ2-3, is EAGVAQSPRYKIIEKRQSVAFWCNPISGHATLYWYQQILGQGPKLLIQFQNNGVVDDSQLPKDRFSAERLKGVDSTLKIQPAKLEDSAVYLCASSLGTDTQYFGPGTRLTVL.

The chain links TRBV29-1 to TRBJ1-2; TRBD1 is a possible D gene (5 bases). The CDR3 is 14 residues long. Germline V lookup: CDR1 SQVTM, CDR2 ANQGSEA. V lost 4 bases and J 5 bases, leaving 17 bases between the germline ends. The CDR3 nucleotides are TGCAGCGTTGGAAGTCCGACAGCCCTTTATGGCTACACCTTC. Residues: CSVGSPTALYGYTF.

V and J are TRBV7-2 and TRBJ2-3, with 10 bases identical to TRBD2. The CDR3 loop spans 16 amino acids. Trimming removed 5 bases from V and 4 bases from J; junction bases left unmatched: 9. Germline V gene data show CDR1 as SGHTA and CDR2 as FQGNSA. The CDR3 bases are TGTGCCAGCAGCCGGCTACTAGCGGGACTAGCAGATACGCAGTATTTT. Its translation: CASSRLLAGLADTQYF.

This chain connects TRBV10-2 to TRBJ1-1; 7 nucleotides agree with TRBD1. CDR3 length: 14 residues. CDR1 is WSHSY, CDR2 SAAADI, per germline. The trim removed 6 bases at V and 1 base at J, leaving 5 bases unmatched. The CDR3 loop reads CASSTGAGNTEAFF. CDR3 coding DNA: TGCGCCAGCAGCACAGGGGCAGGGAACACTGAAGCTTTCTTT.

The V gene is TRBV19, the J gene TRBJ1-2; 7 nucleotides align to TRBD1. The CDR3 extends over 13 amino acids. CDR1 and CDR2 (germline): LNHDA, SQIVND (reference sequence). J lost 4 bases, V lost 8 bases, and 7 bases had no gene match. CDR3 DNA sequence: TGTGCCAGTCAACAGGGGATAGGCTATGGCTACACCTTC. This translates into CASQQGIGYGYTF.

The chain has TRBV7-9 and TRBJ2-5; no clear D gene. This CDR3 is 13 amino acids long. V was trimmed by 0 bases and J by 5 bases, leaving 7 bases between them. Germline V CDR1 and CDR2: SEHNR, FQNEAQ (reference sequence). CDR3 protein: CASSLARRETQYF. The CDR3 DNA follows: TGTGCCAGCAGCTTAGCAAGAAGGGAGACCCAGTACTTC.

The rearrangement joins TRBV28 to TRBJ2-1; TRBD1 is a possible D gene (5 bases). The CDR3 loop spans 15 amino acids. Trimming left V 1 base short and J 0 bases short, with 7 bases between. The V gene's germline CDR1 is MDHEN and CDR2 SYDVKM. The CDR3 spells CASSLLDNSYNEQFF. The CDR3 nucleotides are TGTGCCAGCAGTTTATTGGACAACTCCTACAATGAGCAGTTCTTC.

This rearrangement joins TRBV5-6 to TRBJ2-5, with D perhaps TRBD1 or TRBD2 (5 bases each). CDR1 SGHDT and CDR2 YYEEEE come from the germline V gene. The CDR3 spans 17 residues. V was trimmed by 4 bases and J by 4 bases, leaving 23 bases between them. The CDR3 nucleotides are TGTGCCAGCAGCCCCAGACAAACGGGACCCTTTCGAGAGACCCAGTACTTC. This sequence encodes CASSPRQTGPFRETQYF.

Written as DNA, the CDR3 is TGTGCCAGCAGCTGGAACCTAGCGGGAGGCCCTGGAGAGACCCAGTACTTC. Translation: CASSWNLAGGPGETQYF. J is TRBJ2-5 and V is TRBV7-6, with 11 bases matching TRBD2. V was clipped by 4 bases and J by 4 bases; unmatched bases: 11. CDR3 length equals 17 residues. Germline assignment: CDR1 SGHVS and CDR2 FNYEAQ.

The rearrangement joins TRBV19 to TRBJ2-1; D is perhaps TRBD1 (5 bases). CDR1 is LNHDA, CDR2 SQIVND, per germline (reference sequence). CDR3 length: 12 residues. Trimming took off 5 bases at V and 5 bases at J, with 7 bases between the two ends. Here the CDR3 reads CASSVGDNEQFF. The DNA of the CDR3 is TGTGCCAGTAGTGTAGGGGACAATGAGCAGTTCTTC.